These 26 T cell receptor beta chains came from one sample sequenced in a study of T cell changes during pregnancy in multiple sclerosis. Assay used: immunoSEQ multiplex PCR; TCRdb lists only in-frame clones, some missing. The profile covers approximately 50,000 clones, with roughly 95% appearing a single time and around 0.31% taken by the ten largest. The material sequenced was CD4+ T cells from peripheral blood mononuclear cells, taken in the third trimester of pregnancy. The receptor set was obtained from a female donor with multiple sclerosis, enrolled in a pregnancy study.

The J gene is TRBJ2-7, the V gene TRBV18; 8 nucleotides align to TRBD1. With 2 bases clipped from V and 2 bases from J, the junction kept 8 bases outside the gene matches. The CDR3 length is 16 residues. The germline V gene encodes CDR1 KGHSH and CDR2 LQKENI. CDR3 DNA: TGTGCCAGCTCACCAATGGGGACAGGTATAGCCTACGAGCAGTACTTC. Translating it yields CASSPMGTGIAYEQYF.

This clone came up a few times. The V and J genes are TRBV28 and TRBJ1-2; TRBD1 is a possible D gene (5 bases). The length of the CDR3 is 13 residues. The germline V gene has CDR1 MDHEN and CDR2 SYDVKM. Trimming removed 3 bases at V and 2 bases at J, with 7 bases between. The CDR3 sequence is CASSFDSNYGYTF. DNA of the CDR3: TGTGCCAGCAGTTTCGACAGCAACTATGGCTACACCTTC.

CDR3 in DNA: TGCGCCAGCAGCGTGGACAGGGGATTAGTTTTCTTT. Residues: CASSVDRGLVFF. V usage is TRBV5-1 and J usage is TRBJ1-1, with 9 bases that match TRBD1. With 4 bases clipped from V and 13 bases from J, the junction kept 8 bases outside the gene matches. This CDR3 comprises 12 residues. CDR1 SGHRS and CDR2 YFSETQ come from the germline V gene.

The chain's CDR3 is CASSDAGTSGKETQYF. The CDR3 DNA follows: TGTGCCAGCAGTGATGCCGGGACTAGCGGTAAAGAGACCCAGTACTTC. V usage is TRBV6-1 and J usage is TRBJ2-5, with 11 bases that match TRBD2. The junction had 6 bases not matched to a gene; V was cut back by 3 bases and J by 3 bases. The CDR3 loop spans 16 amino acids. CDR1 is MNHNS and CDR2 is SASEGT in the germline V gene.

CDR3 sequence reads: CASSLRTSGRLGQFF. CDR3 sequence (DNA): TGTGCCAGCAGCTTGAGGACTAGCGGGAGGTTGGGGCAGTTCTTC. The rearrangement uses TRBV5-6 and TRBJ2-1; 14 bases map to TRBD2. The CDR3 has 15 amino acids. CDR1 and CDR2 (germline): SGHDT, YYEEEE. Trimming took 1 base from V and 12 from J; bases not matched to a gene: 6.

The chain carries TRBV7-8 and TRBJ2-5; TRBD1 is a possible D gene (7 bases). The V end lost 5 bases, the J end lost 3 bases, and 25 bases lay between the germline ends. The CDR3 loop spans 18 amino acids. In germline, CDR1 is SGHVS, CDR2 FQNEAQ. The CDR3 sequence: CASSPLPGTAGVEETQYF. The CDR3, as DNA: TGTGCCAGCAGCCCACTCCCCGGGACAGCGGGCGTCGAAGAGACCCAGTACTTC.

V and J are TRBV29-1 and TRBJ1-1; D is unresolved. Trimming removed 2 bases at V and 0 bases at J, with 7 bases between. The CDR3 covers 13 residues. CDR1 is SQVTM, CDR2 ANQGSEA, per germline. CDR3 nucleotide sequence: TGCAGCGTTGAAAGTGGGCTGAACACTGAAGCTTTCTTT. The encoded protein is CSVESGLNTEAFF.

The chain links TRBV2 to TRBJ2-7; 7 bases match TRBD1. V shed 7 bases and J 3 bases; nucleotides not matched to a gene: 6. This CDR3 spans 13 amino acids. Germline loops: CDR1 SNHLY, CDR2 FYNNEI. In DNA form, the CDR3 reads TGTGCCAGCACTAAGGGACAGATCTACGAGCAGTACTTC. Its protein is CASTKGQIYEQYF.

The chain combines TRBV11-2 with TRBJ1-2; D is uncertain. Between the trimmed V and J ends, which lost 3 bases and 4 bases, there was a span of 9 bases. This CDR3 spans 13 amino acids. Germline V gives CDR1 SGHAT, CDR2 FQNNGV. The DNA of the CDR3 is TGTGCCAGCAGCTTTGGCGGCTCCTATGGCTACACCTTC. Amino acids: CASSFGGSYGYTF.

The chain is built from TRBV23-1 and TRBJ2-2; TRBD1 agrees at 8 bases. TRBV23-1 is filed as an ORF, its function uncertain. CDR3 size: 19 residues. V was clipped by 3 bases and J by 1 base; unmatched bases: 13. The CDR3 bases are TGCGCCAGCAGTCACAAAATGCCCCCCGGGACAGGGAACACCGGGGAGCTGTTTTTT. Its translation: CASSHKMPPGTGNTGELFF.

This sequence joins TRBV11-3 and TRBJ2-3; D unclear. V lost 1 base, J lost 5 bases, and 4 bases lay in between. This CDR3 spans 12 amino acids. The V gene's germline CDR1 is SGHNT and CDR2 YENEEA. In nucleotides, the CDR3 is TGTGCCAGCAGCTTAGGACTAGATACGCAGTATTTT. Amino acid sequence: CASSLGLDTQYF.

V gene TRBV27 combines with J gene TRBJ1-5; 7 bases line up with TRBD1. CDR1 is MNHEY, CDR2 SMNVEV, per germline (reference sequence). CDR3 length: 14 residues. The V and J ends lost 2 bases and 7 bases, in that order; junction bases with no gene match: 5. The CDR3 bases are TGTGCCAGCAGTTTAGGAGGGGGCTGGCAGCCCCAGCATTTT. This translates into CASSLGGGWQPQHF.

This chain joins TRBV4-1 and TRBJ2-1, with D possibly TRBD2 on 7 matching bases. This CDR3 comprises 15 residues. Trimming stripped 4 bases from V and 6 bases from J, with 16 bases between. The germline gives CDR1 MGHRA, CDR2 YSYEKL. DNA for the CDR3: TGCGCCAGCAGCCCACGGGGGGCAGGAGGCAATGAGCAGTTCTTC. Protein product: CASSPRGAGGNEQFF.

The V call is TRBV19, the J call TRBJ2-1, with TRBD1 as a possible D gene (5 bases). Germline CDR1 reads LNHDA; CDR2 reads SQIVND (reference sequence). V lost 4 bases to trimming and J lost 2 bases, with 12 bases between them. This CDR3 has 15 residues. The CDR3 nucleotides are TGTGCCAGTAGTACCCCAGGGAAAACCTACAATGAGCAGTTCTTC. Residues: CASSTPGKTYNEQFF.

The rearrangement joins TRBV27 to TRBJ1-2; unclear D gene. The CDR3 is made up of 14 amino acids. V lost 2 bases and J 2 bases, leaving 9 bases between the germline ends. Germline CDR1 is MNHEY and CDR2 is SMNVEV (reference sequence). In DNA, the CDR3 is TGTGCCAGCAGTTTAGCAGGAGGCAACTATGGCTACACCTTC. As protein: CASSLAGGNYGYTF.

The chain combines TRBV4-2 with TRBJ2-1; 11 bases fit TRBD2. Germline CDR1 and CDR2: LGHNA and YNFKEQ. V was pared by 1 base and J by 8 bases, with 7 bases of the junction left unmatched. This CDR3 contains 16 residues. CDR3 coding DNA: TGTGCCAGCAGCCAAGGTAGCGGGGGGGTTTTGTATGAGCAGTTCTTC. Its translation: CASSQGSGGVLYEQFF.

V is TRBV28 and J is TRBJ1-4; 9 positions agree with TRBD1. Germline V CDR1 and CDR2: MDHEN, SYDVKM. CDR3 length: 15 amino acids. J lost 0 bases, V lost 5 bases, and 1 base had no gene match. The CDR3 sequence: CASSTGGTTNEKLFF. Here the CDR3 DNA reads TGTGCCAGCAGTACAGGGGGCACAACTAATGAAAAACTGTTTTTT. Together with reference TRBV28 and TRBJ1-4, the CDR3 gives the full variable domain: DVKVTQSSRYLVKRTGEKVFLECVQDMDHENMFWYRQDPGLGLRLIYFSYDVKMKEKGDIPEGYSVSREKKERFSLILESASTNQTSMYLCASSTGGTTNEKLFFGSGTQLSVL.

The chain combines TRBV9 with TRBJ2-2; 7 bases are a match to TRBD1. This CDR3 is 16 amino acids long. With V trimmed by 2 bases and J by 2 bases, 6 bases remained unmatched. Germline CDR1 SGDLS, CDR2 YYNGEE. This CDR3 is CASSVVTGFNTGELFF. In DNA, the CDR3 is TGTGCCAGCAGCGTCGTGACAGGGTTCAACACCGGGGAGCTGTTTTTT.

The rearrangement uses TRBV5-1 and TRBJ1-1; perhaps TRBD1 as D (5 bases). V lost 2 bases and J lost 6, with 11 bases in between. This CDR3 is 13 amino acids long. Germline V gene sequence: CDR1 SGHRS, CDR2 YFSETQ. The CDR3 protein is CASSFTGTPEAFF. DNA of the CDR3: TGCGCCAGCAGCTTTACAGGTACCCCTGAAGCTTTCTTT.

The CDR3 spells CASSLGLPVSGGVTDTQYF. The CDR3 region has the DNA TGTGCCAGCAGCTTAGGCCTCCCGGTTAGCGGGGGGGTCACAGATACGCAGTATTTT. V and J are TRBV13 and TRBJ2-3, with TRBD2 matching over 11 bases. CDR1 and CDR2 from the germline V gene are PRHDT and FYEKMQ (reference sequence). V lost 0 bases, J lost 2 bases, and 10 bases stayed unmatched. The CDR3 sequence is 19 residues long.

The chain employs TRBV10-1 and TRBJ2-1, with D possibly being TRBD1 (6 bases). The CDR3 length is 14 residues. V was trimmed by 7 bases and J by 8 bases, leaving 18 bases between them. Germline assignment: CDR1 WNHNN and CDR2 SYGVQD (reference sequence). This CDR3 is CASKDRIALYEQFF. Here the CDR3 DNA reads TGCGCCAGCAAAGACAGGATAGCTTTGTATGAGCAGTTCTTC.

The rearrangement links TRBV2 to TRBJ1-5, with a possible D match to TRBD1 (5 bases). CDR3 length: 14 residues. CDR1 and CDR2 from the germline V gene are SNHLY and FYNNEI. Between the trimmed V and J ends, which lost 5 bases and 4 bases, there was a span of 12 bases. In nucleotides, the CDR3 is TGTGCCAGCAGTAAGGGGCGGGATAATCAGCCCCAGCATTTT. Translation: CASSKGRDNQPQHF.

The chain carries TRBV7-9 and TRBJ1-6; 7 bases map to TRBD1. The CDR3 is 14 amino acids. V shed 1 base and J 8 bases; nucleotides not matched to a gene: 2. Germline V gene lookup returns CDR1 SEHNR and CDR2 FQNEAQ (reference sequence). The CDR3 sequence: CASSLGQGHSPLHF. The CDR3, as DNA: TGTGCCAGCAGCTTAGGACAGGGACATTCACCCCTCCACTTT.

The chain uses TRBV9 and TRBJ2-7; 8 bases agree with TRBD1. Unmatched junction bases numbered 5, after V lost 3 bases and J lost 0 bases. CDR1 and CDR2 (germline): SGDLS, YYNGEE. The CDR3 is 15 residues long. For the CDR3, the DNA is TGTGCCAGCAGCGAGGGGACAGGCTTCTCCTACGAGCAGTACTTC. Residues: CASSEGTGFSYEQYF.

The chain combines TRBV30 with TRBJ1-6, with 7 positions matching TRBD1. The V gene's germline CDR1 is GTSNPN and CDR2 SVGIG (reference sequence). J gave up 5 bases and V 3 bases, and 4 bases lay outside the gene matches. This CDR3 contains 14 residues. The DNA for the CDR3 is TGTGCCTGGAGAAGGGACAGTCATAATTCACCCCTCCACTTT. This codes for CAWRRDSHNSPLHF.

This clone was counted a single time. The V and J genes are TRBV28 and TRBJ2-3, with TRBD1 identical over 7 bases. CDR1 is MDHEN and CDR2 is SYDVKM in the germline V gene. Trimming cost V 6 bases and J 1 base; bases outside gene matches: 10. This CDR3 spans 16 amino acids. The CDR3 nucleotides read TGTGCCAGCAGAGCAAACAGGGGCCGTCGCACAGATACGCAGTATTTT. As protein: CASRANRGRRTDTQYF.